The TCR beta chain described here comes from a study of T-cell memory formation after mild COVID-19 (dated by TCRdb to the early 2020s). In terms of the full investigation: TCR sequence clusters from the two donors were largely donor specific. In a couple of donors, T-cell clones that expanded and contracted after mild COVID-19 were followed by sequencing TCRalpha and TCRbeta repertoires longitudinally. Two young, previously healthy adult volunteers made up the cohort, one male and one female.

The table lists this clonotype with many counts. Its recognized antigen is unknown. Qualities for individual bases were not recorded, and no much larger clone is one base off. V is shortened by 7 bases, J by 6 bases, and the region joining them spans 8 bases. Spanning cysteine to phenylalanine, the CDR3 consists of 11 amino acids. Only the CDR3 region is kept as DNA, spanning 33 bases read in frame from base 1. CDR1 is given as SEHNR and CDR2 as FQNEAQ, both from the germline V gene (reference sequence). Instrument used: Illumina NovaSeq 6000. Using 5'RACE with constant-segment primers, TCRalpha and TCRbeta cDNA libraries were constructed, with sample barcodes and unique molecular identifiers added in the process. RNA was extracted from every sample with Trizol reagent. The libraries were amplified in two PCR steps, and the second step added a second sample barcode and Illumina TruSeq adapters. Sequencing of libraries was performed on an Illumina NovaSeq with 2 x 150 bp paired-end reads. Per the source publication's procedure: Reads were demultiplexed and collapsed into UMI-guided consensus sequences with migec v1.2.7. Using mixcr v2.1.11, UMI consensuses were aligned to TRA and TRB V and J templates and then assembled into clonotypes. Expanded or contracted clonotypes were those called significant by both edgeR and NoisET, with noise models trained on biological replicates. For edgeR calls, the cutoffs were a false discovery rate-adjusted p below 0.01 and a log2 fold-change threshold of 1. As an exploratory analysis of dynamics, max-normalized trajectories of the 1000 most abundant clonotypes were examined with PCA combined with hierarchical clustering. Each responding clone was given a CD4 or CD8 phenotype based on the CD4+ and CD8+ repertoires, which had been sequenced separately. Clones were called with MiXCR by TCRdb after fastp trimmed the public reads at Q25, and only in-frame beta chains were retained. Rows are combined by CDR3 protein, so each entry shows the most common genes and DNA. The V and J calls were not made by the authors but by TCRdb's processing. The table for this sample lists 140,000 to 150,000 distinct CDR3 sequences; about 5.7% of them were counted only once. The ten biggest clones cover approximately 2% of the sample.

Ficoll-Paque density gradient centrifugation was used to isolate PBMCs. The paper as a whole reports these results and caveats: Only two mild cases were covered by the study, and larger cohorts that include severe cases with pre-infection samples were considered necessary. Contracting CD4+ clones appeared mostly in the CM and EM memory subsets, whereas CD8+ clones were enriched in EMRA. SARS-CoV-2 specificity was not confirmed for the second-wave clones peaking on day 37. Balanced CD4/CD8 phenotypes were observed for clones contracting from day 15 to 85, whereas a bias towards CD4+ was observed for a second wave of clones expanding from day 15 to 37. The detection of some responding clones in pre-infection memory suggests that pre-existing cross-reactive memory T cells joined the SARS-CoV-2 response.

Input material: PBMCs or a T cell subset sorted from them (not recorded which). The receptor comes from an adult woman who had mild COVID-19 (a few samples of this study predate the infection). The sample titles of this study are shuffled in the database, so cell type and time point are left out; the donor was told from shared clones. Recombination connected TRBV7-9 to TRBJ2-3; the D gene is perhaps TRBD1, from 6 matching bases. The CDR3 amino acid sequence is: CASNRADTQYF. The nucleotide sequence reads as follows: TGTGCCAGCAACAGGGCCGATACGCAGTATTTT.